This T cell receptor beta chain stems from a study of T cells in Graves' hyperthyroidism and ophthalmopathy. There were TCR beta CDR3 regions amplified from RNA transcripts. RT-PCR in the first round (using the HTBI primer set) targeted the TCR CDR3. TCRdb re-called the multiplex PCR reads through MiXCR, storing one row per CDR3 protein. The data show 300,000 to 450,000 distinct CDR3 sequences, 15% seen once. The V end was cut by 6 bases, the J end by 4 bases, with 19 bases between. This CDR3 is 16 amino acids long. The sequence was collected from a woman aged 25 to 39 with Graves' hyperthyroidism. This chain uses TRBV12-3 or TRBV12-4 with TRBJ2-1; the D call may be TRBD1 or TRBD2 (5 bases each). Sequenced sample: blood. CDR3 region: CASSQEAGTLYNEQFF. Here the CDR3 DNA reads TGTGCCAGCAGCCAAGAGGCCGGGACGTTGTACAATGAGCAGTTCTTC.